This is a list of T cell receptor beta chains from one sample in a study of cytomegalovirus exposure and HLA in healthy donors. Only in-frame clones appear in the TCRdb table, and some are missing; sequencing was by immunoSEQ multiplex PCR. Of fewer than 70,000 clones in the sample, 90% to 97% were seen once. The sequenced material came from PBMCs. These receptors were taken from a man in his late teens or twenties in good health and CMV-seronegative. CDR3s include the opening cysteine and the closing phenylalanine or tryptophan. D genes are given only for firm matches. Clone size, where shown, is once, few, many, or a class for clones that have expanded.

clone size: .; CDR3 length: 12; J gene: TRBJ2-7; D gene: .; V gene: TRBV5-5; CDR3 DNA: TGTGCCAGCAGCTTCCCGGGTTACGAGCAGTACTTC; CDR3 protein: CASSFPGYEQYF
clone size: .; CDR3 length: 17; J gene: TRBJ2-1; D gene: TRBD2; V gene: TRBV4-2; CDR3 DNA: TGTGCCAGCAGCCAACCGGGACTAGCGGGATCCTACAATGAGCAGTTCTTC; CDR3 protein: CASSQPGLAGSYNEQFF
clone size: .; CDR3 length: 14; J gene: TRBJ2-7; D gene: .; V gene: TRBV7-2; CDR3 DNA: TGTGCCAGCAGCTTAGGACTAACAACCTACGAGCAGTACTTC; CDR3 protein: CASSLGLTTYEQYF
clone size: .; CDR3 length: 15; J gene: TRBJ2-5; D gene: TRBD2; V gene: TRBV6-5; CDR3 DNA: TGTGCCAGCAGGACTCCCGGGACTAGATCGGAGACCCAGTACTTC; CDR3 protein: CASRTPGTRSETQYF
clone size: .; CDR3 length: 17; J gene: TRBJ2-5; D gene: .; V gene: TRBV28; CDR3 DNA: TGTGCCAGCAGCGCTGGGGAGGACCTGGGTCGGCAAGAGACCCAGTACTTC; CDR3 protein: CASSAGEDLGRQETQYF
clone size: .; CDR3 length: 16; J gene: TRBJ2-7; D gene: .; V gene: TRBV4-1; CDR3 DNA: TGCGCCAGCAGCCAAGTTACTGAGCGGGCTTACTACGAGCAGTACTTC; CDR3 protein: CASSQVTERAYYEQYF
clone size: .; CDR3 length: 15; J gene: TRBJ2-5; D gene: TRBD2; V gene: TRBV5-1; CDR3 DNA: TGCGCCAGCAGCGAAGTAGCGGGAGGGTGGGAGACCCAGTACTTC; CDR3 protein: CASSEVAGGWETQYF
clone size: once; CDR3 length: 15; J gene: TRBJ2-7; D gene: TRBD1; V gene: TRBV28; CDR3 DNA: TGTGCCAGCAGAGACCCGGGCAGGGGGCAGTACGAGCAGTACTTC; CDR3 protein: CASRDPGRGQYEQYF
clone size: few; CDR3 length: 18; J gene: TRBJ2-3; D gene: TRBD2; V gene: TRBV18; CDR3 DNA: TGTGCCAGCTCAACTAATAGCGGGAGGGCCTCCAGCACAGATACGCAGTATTTT; CDR3 protein: CASSTNSGRASSTDTQYF
clone size: .; CDR3 length: 17; J gene: TRBJ2-1; D gene: TRBD2; V gene: TRBV4-2; CDR3 DNA: TGTGCCAGCAGCCAAGGGGACGGACTAGCGGGAGACAATGAGCAGTTCTTC; CDR3 protein: CASSQGDGLAGDNEQFF
clone size: .; CDR3 length: 15; J gene: TRBJ1-2; D gene: .; V gene: TRBV4-3; CDR3 DNA: TGCGCCAGCAGCCAAGATCGAGCAACCCTAACTTTCTACACCTTC; CDR3 protein: CASSQDRATLTFYTF
clone size: .; CDR3 length: 13; J gene: TRBJ2-2; D gene: TRBD2; V gene: TRBV27; CDR3 DNA: TGTGCCAGCAGACGAATAGCGGGGAGGGAGCTGTTTTTT; CDR3 protein: CASRRIAGRELFF
clone size: .; CDR3 length: 14; J gene: TRBJ2-7; D gene: .; V gene: TRBV27; CDR3 DNA: TGTGCCAGCAGTCAAGGGACTGGACCCTACGAGCAGTACTTC; CDR3 protein: CASSQGTGPYEQYF
clone size: few; CDR3 length: 14; J gene: TRBJ1-3; D gene: .; V gene: TRBV28; CDR3 DNA: TGTGCCAGCAGTTTTGGGGCGACCCGAAACACCATATATTTT; CDR3 protein: CASSFGATRNTIYF
clone size: .; CDR3 length: 14; J gene: TRBJ2-2; D gene: .; V gene: TRBV6-5; CDR3 DNA: TGTGCCAGCACGGGGGACGTAATCGGCGGGGAGCTGTTTTTT; CDR3 protein: CASTGDVIGGELFF
clone size: .; CDR3 length: 17; J gene: TRBJ2-6; D gene: .; V gene: TRBV28; CDR3 DNA: TGTGCCAGCAGTTCCCTAAATAGTATCGCTGGGGCCAACGTCCTGACTTTC; CDR3 protein: CASSSLNSIAGANVLTF
clone size: once; CDR3 length: 14; J gene: TRBJ1-1; D gene: TRBD1; V gene: TRBV29-1; CDR3 DNA: TGCAGCGTTAACTGGGACAGTATGAACACTGAAGCTTTCTTT; CDR3 protein: CSVNWDSMNTEAFF
clone size: .; CDR3 length: 15; J gene: TRBJ1-3; D gene: TRBD1; V gene: TRBV5-6; CDR3 DNA: TGTGCCAGCAGCTTGCGGACAGGTGGTGGAAACACCATATATTTT; CDR3 protein: CASSLRTGGGNTIYF
clone size: .; CDR3 length: 16; J gene: TRBJ2-3; D gene: TRBD2; V gene: TRBV15; CDR3 DNA: TGTGCCACCAGCAAAGAACCCGGGACTAGGGGGGATACGCAGTATTTT; CDR3 protein: CATSKEPGTRGDTQYF
clone size: .; CDR3 length: 15; J gene: TRBJ2-3; D gene: TRBD1; V gene: TRBV28; CDR3 DNA: TGTGCCAGCAGCCTACCAGGGGGCGCGAGAGATACGCAGTATTTT; CDR3 protein: CASSLPGGARDTQYF
clone size: .; CDR3 length: 13; J gene: TRBJ1-2; D gene: .; V gene: TRBV7-9; CDR3 DNA: TGTGCCAGCAGCTCAGACATTAACTATGGCTACACCTTC; CDR3 protein: CASSSDINYGYTF
clone size: .; CDR3 length: 18; J gene: TRBJ2-3; D gene: .; V gene: TRBV7-9; CDR3 DNA: TGTGCCAGCAGCTTAGCGGGGAAGGGAGTCGGTCTTACAGATACGCAGTATTTT; CDR3 protein: CASSLAGKGVGLTDTQYF
clone size: .; CDR3 length: 14; J gene: TRBJ2-1; D gene: TRBD2; V gene: TRBV9; CDR3 DNA: TGTGCCAGCAGTCCGGGACTAGCGGGACATGAGCAGTTCTTC; CDR3 protein: CASSPGLAGHEQFF
clone size: .; CDR3 length: 13; J gene: TRBJ2-4; D gene: .; V gene: TRBV6-6; CDR3 DNA: TGTGCCAGCAGTTACTCCGGGCGGGATACACAGTACTTC; CDR3 protein: CASSYSGRDTQYF
clone size: .; CDR3 length: 12; J gene: TRBJ2-2; D gene: .; V gene: TRBV27; CDR3 DNA: TGTGCCAGCAGGGAGGGCACCGGGGAGCTGTTTTTT; CDR3 protein: CASREGTGELFF
clone size: .; CDR3 length: 14; J gene: TRBJ2-7; D gene: TRBD2; V gene: TRBV7-8; CDR3 DNA: TGTGCCAGCATTAAGAGGGAGGGCGGCTATGAGCAGTACTTC; CDR3 protein: CASIKREGGYEQYF
clone size: once; CDR3 length: 16; J gene: TRBJ2-1; D gene: TRBD1; V gene: TRBV9; CDR3 DNA: TGTGCCAGCAGCCAGCGGACAGGGCCCCCCTACAATGAGCAGTTCTTC; CDR3 protein: CASSQRTGPPYNEQFF
clone size: .; CDR3 length: 16; J gene: TRBJ1-5; D gene: .; V gene: TRBV4-1; CDR3 DNA: TGCGCCAGCAGCCAGTGGGCAGCGGGTAGTAATCAGCCCCAGCATTTT; CDR3 protein: CASSQWAAGSNQPQHF
clone size: .; CDR3 length: 17; J gene: TRBJ1-2; D gene: .; V gene: TRBV29-1; CDR3 DNA: TGCAGCGTTGTGGTGGGGCAGGGCGGTTACTATAACTATGGCTACACCTTC; CDR3 protein: CSVVVGQGGYYNYGYTF
clone size: .; CDR3 length: 14; J gene: TRBJ1-2; D gene: .; V gene: TRBV28; CDR3 DNA: TGTGCCAGCTGCCCGGCGGGGGATAACTATGGCTACACCTTC; CDR3 protein: CASCPAGDNYGYTF
clone size: .; CDR3 length: 13; J gene: TRBJ2-7; D gene: .; V gene: TRBV4-3; CDR3 DNA: TGCGCCAGCAGCCAAGTACAGGGCTACGAGCAGTACTTC; CDR3 protein: CASSQVQGYEQYF
clone size: .; CDR3 length: 14; J gene: TRBJ1-2; D gene: TRBD1; V gene: TRBV27; CDR3 DNA: TGTGCCAGCAGTTTATTAGGGACAGGGGGTGGCTACACCTTC; CDR3 protein: CASSLLGTGGGYTF
clone size: .; CDR3 length: 15; J gene: TRBJ1-4; D gene: TRBD1; V gene: TRBV7-9; CDR3 DNA: TGTGCCAGCAGCACCGAGACAGGGGGCCGTGAAAAACTGTTTTTT; CDR3 protein: CASSTETGGREKLFF
clone size: .; CDR3 length: 14; J gene: TRBJ1-1; D gene: .; V gene: TRBV18; CDR3 DNA: TGTGCCAGCTCACCACCATACGGTTACACTGAAGCTTTCTTT; CDR3 protein: CASSPPYGYTEAFF
clone size: .; CDR3 length: 13; J gene: TRBJ1-1; D gene: .; V gene: TRBV5-1; CDR3 DNA: TGCGCCAGCAGCTTGGTGGGGAGCACTGAAGCTTTCTTT; CDR3 protein: CASSLVGSTEAFF
clone size: .; CDR3 length: 12; J gene: TRBJ2-3; D gene: .; V gene: TRBV19; CDR3 DNA: TGTGCCAGTTCCCCGAGGGCAGATACGCAGTATTTT; CDR3 protein: CASSPRADTQYF
clone size: .; CDR3 length: 15; J gene: TRBJ1-5; D gene: TRBD1; V gene: TRBV28; CDR3 DNA: TGTGCCAGCAGCAGAGGGGGCCTTAGCAATCAGCCCCAGCATTTT; CDR3 protein: CASSRGGLSNQPQHF
clone size: .; CDR3 length: 17; J gene: TRBJ2-5; D gene: TRBD2; V gene: TRBV7-9; CDR3 DNA: TGTGCCAGCAGCTTTGGCGCCGCTAGCGGGATAGTAGAGACCCAGTACTTC; CDR3 protein: CASSFGAASGIVETQYF
clone size: .; CDR3 length: 17; J gene: TRBJ2-3; D gene: TRBD2; V gene: TRBV28; CDR3 DNA: TGTGCCAGCAGTTTAGCCCCACGGACTAGCAGCACAGATACGCAGTATTTT; CDR3 protein: CASSLAPRTSSTDTQYF
clone size: .; CDR3 length: 15; J gene: TRBJ2-7; D gene: TRBD2; V gene: TRBV7-9; CDR3 DNA: TGTGCCAGCAGCAGGGGACTAGCGGCCGCCTACGAGCAGTACTTC; CDR3 protein: CASSRGLAAAYEQYF
clone size: .; CDR3 length: 14; J gene: TRBJ2-2; D gene: .; V gene: TRBV7-9; CDR3 DNA: TGTGCCAGCAGCTTATGGCCTTCGACCGGGGAGCTGTTTTTT; CDR3 protein: CASSLWPSTGELFF
clone size: once; CDR3 length: 15; J gene: TRBJ1-5; D gene: TRBD1; V gene: TRBV28; CDR3 DNA: TGTGCCAGCAGTTTATTGGACAGGGCAAATCAGCCCCAGCATTTT; CDR3 protein: CASSLLDRANQPQHF
clone size: once; CDR3 length: 13; J gene: TRBJ2-7; D gene: .; V gene: TRBV27; CDR3 DNA: TGTGCCAGCAGTTTAGGGCAGTACTACGAGCAGTACTTC; CDR3 protein: CASSLGQYYEQYF
clone size: .; CDR3 length: 12; J gene: TRBJ2-1; D gene: TRBD2; V gene: TRBV28; CDR3 DNA: TGTGCCAGCAGCAGACTAGCGGGAGGGGAGTTCTTC; CDR3 protein: CASSRLAGGEFF
clone size: .; CDR3 length: 12; J gene: TRBJ1-2; D gene: TRBD1; V gene: TRBV27; CDR3 DNA: TGTGCCAGCAGAGAGGGGGCGCATGGCTACACCTTC; CDR3 protein: CASREGAHGYTF
clone size: .; CDR3 length: 17; J gene: TRBJ2-2; D gene: TRBD2; V gene: TRBV9; CDR3 DNA: TGTGCCAGCAGCCCAGTGGTAGCGGGAGTTGGCACCGGGGAGCTGTTTTTT; CDR3 protein: CASSPVVAGVGTGELFF
clone size: .; CDR3 length: 13; J gene: TRBJ2-7; D gene: .; V gene: TRBV28; CDR3 DNA: TGTGCCAGCACCCCAGGTAGCTCCTACGAGCAGTACTTC; CDR3 protein: CASTPGSSYEQYF
clone size: .; CDR3 length: 16; J gene: TRBJ2-7; D gene: TRBD1; V gene: TRBV5-1; CDR3 DNA: TGCGCCAGCAGCACAACAGGGGCCCCGGGGTCCTACGAGCAGTACTTC; CDR3 protein: CASSTTGAPGSYEQYF
clone size: .; CDR3 length: 20; J gene: TRBJ2-6; D gene: TRBD1; V gene: TRBV28; CDR3 DNA: TGTGCCAGCAGTACACTCATACAGGGGATTCCCCTCACTGGGGCCAACGTCCTGACTTTC; CDR3 protein: CASSTLIQGIPLTGANVLTF
clone size: .; CDR3 length: 16; J gene: TRBJ2-1; D gene: TRBD2; V gene: TRBV9; CDR3 DNA: TGTGCCAGCAGCCACAGTCGGAGCGGGAGACACAATGAGCAGTTCTTC; CDR3 protein: CASSHSRSGRHNEQFF
clone size: .; CDR3 length: 13; J gene: TRBJ1-6; D gene: .; V gene: TRBV2; CDR3 DNA: TGTGCCAGCAGTGACGGGGGGGATTCACCCCTCCACTTT; CDR3 protein: CASSDGGDSPLHF
clone size: .; CDR3 length: 15; J gene: TRBJ2-7; D gene: .; V gene: TRBV7-2; CDR3 DNA: TGTGCCAGCAGCTCCGCTAGCGTGTACTCCTACGAGCAGTACTTC; CDR3 protein: CASSSASVYSYEQYF
clone size: .; CDR3 length: 15; J gene: TRBJ2-3; D gene: TRBD1; V gene: TRBV5-1; CDR3 DNA: TGCGCCAGCAGCCCTTCGGGACAGTTCACAGATACGCAGTATTTT; CDR3 protein: CASSPSGQFTDTQYF